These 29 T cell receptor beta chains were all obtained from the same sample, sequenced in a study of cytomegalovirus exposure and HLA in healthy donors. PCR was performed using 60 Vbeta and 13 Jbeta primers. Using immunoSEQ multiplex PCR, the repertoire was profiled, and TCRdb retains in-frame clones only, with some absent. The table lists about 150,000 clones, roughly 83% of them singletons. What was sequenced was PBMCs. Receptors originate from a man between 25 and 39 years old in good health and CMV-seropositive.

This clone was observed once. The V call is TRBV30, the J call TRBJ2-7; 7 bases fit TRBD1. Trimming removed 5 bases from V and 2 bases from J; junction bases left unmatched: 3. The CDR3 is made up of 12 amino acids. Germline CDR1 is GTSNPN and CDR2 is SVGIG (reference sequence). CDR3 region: CAWGQATYEQYF. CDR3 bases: TGTGCCTGGGGACAGGCCACCTACGAGCAGTACTTC.

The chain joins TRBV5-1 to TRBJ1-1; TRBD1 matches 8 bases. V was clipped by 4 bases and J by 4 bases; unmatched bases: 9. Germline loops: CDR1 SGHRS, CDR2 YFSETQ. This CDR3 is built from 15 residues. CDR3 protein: CASSLRGPGLTEAFF. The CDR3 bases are TGCGCCAGCAGCCTCAGGGGGCCAGGGCTCACTGAAGCTTTCTTT.

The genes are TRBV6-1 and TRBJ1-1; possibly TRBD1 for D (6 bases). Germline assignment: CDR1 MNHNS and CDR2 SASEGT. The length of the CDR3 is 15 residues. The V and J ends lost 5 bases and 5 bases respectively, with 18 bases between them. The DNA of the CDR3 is TGTGCCAGCAGTCCTTCTAGGGGGGGGTGGACTGAAGCTTTCTTT. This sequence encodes CASSPSRGGWTEAFF.

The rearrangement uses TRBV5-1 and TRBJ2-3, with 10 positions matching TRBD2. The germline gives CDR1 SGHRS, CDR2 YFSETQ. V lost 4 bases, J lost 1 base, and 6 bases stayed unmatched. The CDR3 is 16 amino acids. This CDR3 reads CASSVKTSGRTDTQYF. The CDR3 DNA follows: TGCGCCAGCAGCGTAAAGACTAGCGGGCGCACAGATACGCAGTATTTT.

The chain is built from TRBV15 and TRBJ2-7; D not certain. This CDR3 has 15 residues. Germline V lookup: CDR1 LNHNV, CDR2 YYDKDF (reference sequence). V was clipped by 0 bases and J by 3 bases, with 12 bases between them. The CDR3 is CATSRDRSFHYEQYF. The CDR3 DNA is TGTGCCACCAGCAGAGACAGATCATTCCACTACGAGCAGTACTTC.

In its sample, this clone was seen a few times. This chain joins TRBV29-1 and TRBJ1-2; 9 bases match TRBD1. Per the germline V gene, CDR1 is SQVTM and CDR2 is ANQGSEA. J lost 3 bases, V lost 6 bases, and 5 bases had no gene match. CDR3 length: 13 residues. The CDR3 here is CSVGQGTDYGYTF. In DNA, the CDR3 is TGCAGCGTAGGACAGGGGACCGACTATGGCTACACCTTC.

This chain's CDR3 is CASSEDSYNEQFF. The CDR3 DNA is TGTGCCAGCAGTGAGGACAGCTACAATGAGCAGTTCTTC. The gene calls are TRBV6-1 and TRBJ2-1, with D possibly TRBD1 on 6 matching bases. Trimming shortened V by 3 bases and J by 3 bases, and 6 bases separated the two germline ends. The CDR3 totals 13 residues. Looked up from germline, CDR1 is MNHNS and CDR2 is SASEGT.

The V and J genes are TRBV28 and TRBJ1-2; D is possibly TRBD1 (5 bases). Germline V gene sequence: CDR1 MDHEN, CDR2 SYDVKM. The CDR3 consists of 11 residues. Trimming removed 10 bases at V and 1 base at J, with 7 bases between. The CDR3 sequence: CAIDSNYGYTF. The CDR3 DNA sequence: TGTGCCATCGACAGTAACTATGGCTACACCTTC.

CDR3 bases: TGTGCCAGCAGCACGGGGTACGGGATGGGGAGCACAGATACGCAGTATTTT. Protein: CASSTGYGMGSTDTQYF. The V call is TRBV7-9, the J call TRBJ2-3, with D possibly TRBD2 on 5 matching bases. Germline CDR1 is SEHNR and CDR2 is FQNEAQ (reference sequence). V was pared by 5 bases and J by 0 bases, with 18 bases between. The CDR3 is made up of 17 amino acids.

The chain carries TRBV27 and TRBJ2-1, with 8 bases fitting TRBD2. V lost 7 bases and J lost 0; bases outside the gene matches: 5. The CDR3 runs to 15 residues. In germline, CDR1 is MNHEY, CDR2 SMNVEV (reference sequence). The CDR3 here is CASTPREGSYNEQFF. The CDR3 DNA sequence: TGTGCCAGCACCCCACGGGAGGGCTCCTACAATGAGCAGTTCTTC.

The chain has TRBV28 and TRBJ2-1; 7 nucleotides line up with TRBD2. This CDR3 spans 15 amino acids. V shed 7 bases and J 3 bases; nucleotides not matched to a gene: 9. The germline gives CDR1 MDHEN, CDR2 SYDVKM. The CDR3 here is CASTEGREFYNEQFF. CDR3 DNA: TGTGCCAGCACCGAGGGGCGGGAGTTCTACAATGAGCAGTTCTTC.

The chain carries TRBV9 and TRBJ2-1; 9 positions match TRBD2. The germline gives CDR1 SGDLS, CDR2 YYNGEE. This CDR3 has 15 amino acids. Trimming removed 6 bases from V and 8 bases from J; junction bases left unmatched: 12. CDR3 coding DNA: TGTGCCAGCACCCGGGGGGGCGGGGGGGCGGATGAGCAGTTCTTC. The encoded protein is CASTRGGGGADEQFF.

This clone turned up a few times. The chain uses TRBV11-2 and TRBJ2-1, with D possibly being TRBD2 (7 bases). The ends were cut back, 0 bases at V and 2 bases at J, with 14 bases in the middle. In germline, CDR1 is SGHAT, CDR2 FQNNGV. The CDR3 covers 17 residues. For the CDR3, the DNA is TGTGCCAGCAGCTTAGAAGGGCGGGGGCCAACCTACAATGAGCAGTTCTTC. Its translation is CASSLEGRGPTYNEQFF. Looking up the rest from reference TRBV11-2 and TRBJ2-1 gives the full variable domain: EAGVAQSPRYKIIEKRQSVAFWCNPISGHATLYWYQQILGQGPKLLIQFQNNGVVDDSQLPKDRFSAERLKGVDSTLKIQPAKLEDSAVYLCASSLEGRGPTYNEQFFGPGTRLTVL.

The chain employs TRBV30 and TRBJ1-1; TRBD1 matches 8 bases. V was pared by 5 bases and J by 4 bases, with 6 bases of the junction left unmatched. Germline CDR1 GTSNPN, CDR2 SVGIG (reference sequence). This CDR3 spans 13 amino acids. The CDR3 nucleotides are TGTGCCTGGGGAACAGGGGGGGCCACTGAAGCTTTCTTT. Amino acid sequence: CAWGTGGATEAFF. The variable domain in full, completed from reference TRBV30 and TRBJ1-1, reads SQTIHQWPATLVQPVGSPLSLECTVEGTSNPNLYWYRQAAGRGLQLLFYSVGIGQISSEVPQNLSASRPQDRQFILSSKKLLLSDSGFYLCAWGTGGATEAFFGQGTRLTVV.

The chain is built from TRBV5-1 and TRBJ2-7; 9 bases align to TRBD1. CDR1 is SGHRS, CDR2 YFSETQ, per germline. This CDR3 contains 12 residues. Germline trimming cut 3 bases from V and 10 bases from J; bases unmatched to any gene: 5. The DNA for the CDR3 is TGCGCCAGCAGCTCGGACAGGGGAGGTCAGTACTTC. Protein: CASSSDRGGQYF.

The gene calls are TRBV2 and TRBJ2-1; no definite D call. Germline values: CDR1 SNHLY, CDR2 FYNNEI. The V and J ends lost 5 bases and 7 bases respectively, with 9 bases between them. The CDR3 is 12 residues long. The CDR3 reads CASSPEANEQFF. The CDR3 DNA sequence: TGTGCCAGCAGTCCTGAGGCAAATGAGCAGTTCTTC.

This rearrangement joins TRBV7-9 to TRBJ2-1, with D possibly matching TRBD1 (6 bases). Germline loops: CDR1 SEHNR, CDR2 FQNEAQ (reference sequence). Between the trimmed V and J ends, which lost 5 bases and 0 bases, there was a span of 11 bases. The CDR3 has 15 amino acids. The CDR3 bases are TGTGCCAGCAGCACTGGACAGAGCTCCTACAATGAGCAGTTCTTC. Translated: CASSTGQSSYNEQFF.

The DNA for the CDR3 is TGTGCCAGCAGCCAAGAGGGAGGGGGGGCAAAAGCCGGGGAGCTGTTTTTT. Translation: CASSQEGGGAKAGELFF. The V and J genes are TRBV4-2 and TRBJ2-2, with a tentative D call TRBD2 (7 bases). Germline V gene data show CDR1 as LGHNA and CDR2 as YNFKEQ. V was pared by 0 bases and J by 6 bases, with 17 bases between. This CDR3 contains 17 residues.

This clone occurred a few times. The CDR3 is CASSYNGRGSDGYTF. In DNA form, the CDR3 reads TGTGCCAGCAGTTACAACGGCAGGGGATCGGATGGCTACACCTTC. The chain carries TRBV6-5 and TRBJ1-2; possibly TRBD1 for D (6 bases). This CDR3 has 15 amino acids. Trimming stripped 2 bases from V and 6 bases from J, with 16 bases between. Germline V gene lookup returns CDR1 MNHEY and CDR2 SVGAGI.

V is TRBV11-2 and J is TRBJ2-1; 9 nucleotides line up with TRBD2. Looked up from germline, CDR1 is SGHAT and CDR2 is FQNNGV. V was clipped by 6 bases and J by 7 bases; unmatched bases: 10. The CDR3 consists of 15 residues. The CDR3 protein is CASSFSGSPTNEQFF. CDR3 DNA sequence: TGTGCCAGCAGTTTTAGCGGGAGCCCTACTAATGAGCAGTTCTTC.

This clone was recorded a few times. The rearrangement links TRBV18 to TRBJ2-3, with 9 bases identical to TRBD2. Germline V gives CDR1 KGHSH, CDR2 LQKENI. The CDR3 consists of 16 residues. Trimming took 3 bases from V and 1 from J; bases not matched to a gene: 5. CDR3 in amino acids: CASSPSSGGRTDTQYF. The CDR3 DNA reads TGTGCCAGCTCACCTTCCAGCGGGGGGCGCACAGATACGCAGTATTTT.

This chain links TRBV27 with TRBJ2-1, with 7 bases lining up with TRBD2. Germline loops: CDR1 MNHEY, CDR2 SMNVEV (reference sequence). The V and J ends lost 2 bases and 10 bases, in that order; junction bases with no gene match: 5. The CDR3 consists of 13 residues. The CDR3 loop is CASSLMYGREQFF. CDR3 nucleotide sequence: TGTGCCAGCAGTTTAATGTACGGGAGGGAGCAGTTCTTC.

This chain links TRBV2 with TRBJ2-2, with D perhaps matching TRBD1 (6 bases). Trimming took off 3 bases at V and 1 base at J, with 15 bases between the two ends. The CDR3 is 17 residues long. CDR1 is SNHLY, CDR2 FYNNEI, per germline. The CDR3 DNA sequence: TGTGCCAGCAGTGAGGGGTTCGGGACAAGGAACACCGGGGAGCTGTTTTTT. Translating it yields CASSEGFGTRNTGELFF.

The CDR3 sequence: CASSIGTRSSTEAFF. CDR3 DNA: TGTGCCAGTAGTATTGGGACACGAAGTTCGACTGAAGCTTTCTTT. V usage is TRBV19 and J usage is TRBJ1-1; D perhaps matches TRBD1 (6 bases). Between the trimmed V and J ends, which lost 3 bases and 5 bases, there was a span of 16 bases. Germline V gene data show CDR1 as LNHDA and CDR2 as SQIVND (reference sequence). This CDR3 spans 15 amino acids. Full variable domain (outside the CDR3, taken from reference TRBV19 and TRBJ1-1): DGGITQSPKYLFRKEGQNVTLSCEQNLNHDAMYWYRQDPGQGLRLIYYSQIVNDFQKGDIAEGYSVSREKKESFPLTVTSAQKNPTAFYLCASSIGTRSSTEAFFGQGTRLTVV.

CDR3 nucleotides: TGTGCCAGCTCCCTCAGGTCCGATAATTCACCCCTCCACTTT. It is translated as CASSLRSDNSPLHF. The chain links TRBV6-4 to TRBJ1-6; D unclear. The CDR3 extends over 14 amino acids. V lost 8 bases to trimming and J lost 5 bases, with 13 bases between them. CDR1 and CDR2 from the germline V gene are MRHNA and SNTAGT.

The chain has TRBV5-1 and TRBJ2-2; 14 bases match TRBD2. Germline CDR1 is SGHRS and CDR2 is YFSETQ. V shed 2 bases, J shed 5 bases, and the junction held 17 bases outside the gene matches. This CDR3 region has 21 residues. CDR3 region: CASSFEGGTSGRWIGTGELFF. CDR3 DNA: TGCGCCAGCAGCTTCGAGGGCGGGACTAGCGGGAGATGGATTGGGACCGGGGAGCTGTTTTTT.

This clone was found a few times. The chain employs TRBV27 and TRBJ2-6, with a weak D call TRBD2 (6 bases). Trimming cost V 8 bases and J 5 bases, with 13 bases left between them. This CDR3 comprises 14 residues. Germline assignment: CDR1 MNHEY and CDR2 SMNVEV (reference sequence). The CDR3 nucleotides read TGTGCCAGCCGGGATGGGGGGAGGGCCAACGTCCTGACTTTC. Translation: CASRDGGRANVLTF.

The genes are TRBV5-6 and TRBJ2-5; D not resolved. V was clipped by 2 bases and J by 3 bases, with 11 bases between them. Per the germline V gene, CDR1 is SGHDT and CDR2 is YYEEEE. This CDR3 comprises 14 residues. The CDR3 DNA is TGTGCCAGCAGCTTACGATTAGATAAAGAGACCCAGTACTTC. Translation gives CASSLRLDKETQYF.

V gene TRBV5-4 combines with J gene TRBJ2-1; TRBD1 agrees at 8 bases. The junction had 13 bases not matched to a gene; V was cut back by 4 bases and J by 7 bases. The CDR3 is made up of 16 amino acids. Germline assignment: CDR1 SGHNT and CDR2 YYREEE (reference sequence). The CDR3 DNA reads TGTGCCAGCAGCCTAGGACAGGGAGGAATAGTGAATGAGCAGTTCTTC. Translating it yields CASSLGQGGIVNEQFF.